This T cell receptor beta chain was recorded in a study of blood T cells in healthy people across ages. Trimming took 8 bases from V and 8 from J, leaving 15 bases between them. The germline CDR1 and CDR2 sequences are MNHEY and SVGEGT. The CDR3 is made up of 12 amino acids. This clonotype was observed at least ten times. Through a sample-barcoded 5' primer and a J-beta primer mix, a second PCR was run for roughly 6 to 11 cycles. MiXCR, run by TCRdb on the 5' RACE reads, gives a single entry per CDR3 protein. The sample gives roughly 640,000 distinct CDR3 sequences, approximately 30% of which show up once; more than 15% is in the top ten.

V is TRBV6-2 or TRBV6-3 and J is TRBJ1-2; no clear D gene. The sequence was collected from a woman of 80 years or more in good health. Sequencing used blood. As DNA, the CDR3 is TGTGCCAGCTCTGCCTTTACTGTGGGCTACACCTTC. Its protein product is CASSAFTVGYTF.